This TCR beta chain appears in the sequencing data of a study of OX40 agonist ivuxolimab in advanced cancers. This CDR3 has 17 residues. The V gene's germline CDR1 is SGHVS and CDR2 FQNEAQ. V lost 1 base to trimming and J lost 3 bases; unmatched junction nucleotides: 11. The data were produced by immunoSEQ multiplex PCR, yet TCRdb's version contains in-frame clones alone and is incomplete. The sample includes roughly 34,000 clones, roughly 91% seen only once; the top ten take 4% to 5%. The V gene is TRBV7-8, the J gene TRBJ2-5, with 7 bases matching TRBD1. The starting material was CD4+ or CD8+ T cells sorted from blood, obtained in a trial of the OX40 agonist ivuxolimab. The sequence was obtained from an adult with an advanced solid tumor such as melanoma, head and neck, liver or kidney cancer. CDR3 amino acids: CASSLEINRDSKETQYF. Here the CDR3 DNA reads TGTGCCAGCAGCTTAGAGATTAATCGGGACAGCAAAGAGACCCAGTACTTC. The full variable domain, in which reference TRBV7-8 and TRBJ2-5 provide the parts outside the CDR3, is GAGVSQSPRYKVAKRGQDVALRCDPISGHVSLFWYQQALGQGPEFLTYFQNEAQLDKSGLPSDRFFAERPEGSVSTLKIQRTQQEDSAVYLCASSLEINRDSKETQYFGPGTRLLVL.